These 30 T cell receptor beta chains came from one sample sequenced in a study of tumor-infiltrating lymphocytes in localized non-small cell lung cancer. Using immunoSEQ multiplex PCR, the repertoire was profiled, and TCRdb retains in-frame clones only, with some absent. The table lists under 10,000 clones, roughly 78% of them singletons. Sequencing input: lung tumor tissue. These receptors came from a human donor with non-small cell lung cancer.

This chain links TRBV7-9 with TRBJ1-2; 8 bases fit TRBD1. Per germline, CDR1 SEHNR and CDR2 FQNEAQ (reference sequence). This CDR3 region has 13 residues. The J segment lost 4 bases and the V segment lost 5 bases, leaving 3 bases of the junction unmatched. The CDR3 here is CASSAQGAYGYTF. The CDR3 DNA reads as TGTGCCAGCAGCGCGCAGGGGGCCTATGGCTACACCTTC.

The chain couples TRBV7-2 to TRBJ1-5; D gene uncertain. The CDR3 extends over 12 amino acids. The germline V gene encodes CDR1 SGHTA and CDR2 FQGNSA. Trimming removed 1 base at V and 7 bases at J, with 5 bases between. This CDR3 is CASSLESQPQHF. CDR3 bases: TGTGCCAGCAGCTTAGAATCCCAGCCCCAGCATTTT.

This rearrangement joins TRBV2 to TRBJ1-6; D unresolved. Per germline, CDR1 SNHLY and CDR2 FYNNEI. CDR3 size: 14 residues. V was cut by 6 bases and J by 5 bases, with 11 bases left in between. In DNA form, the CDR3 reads TGTGCCAGCAGAAGGGCCGGGGATAATTCACCCCTCCACTTT. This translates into CASRRAGDNSPLHF.

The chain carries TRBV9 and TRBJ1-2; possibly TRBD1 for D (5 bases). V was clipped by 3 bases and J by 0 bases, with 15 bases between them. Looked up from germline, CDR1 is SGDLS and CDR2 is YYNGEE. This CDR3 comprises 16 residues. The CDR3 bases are TGTGCCAGCAGCGGACGGCGACAGCTATCTAACTATGGCTACACCTTC. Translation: CASSGRRQLSNYGYTF.

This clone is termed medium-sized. The CDR3 sequence: CASSQEASGTDTQYF. CDR3 DNA sequence: TGCGCCAGCAGCCAAGAGGCCTCGGGAACAGATACGCAGTATTTT. This chain joins TRBV4-3 and TRBJ2-3, with D perhaps TRBD2 (5 bases). CDR1 and CDR2 from the germline V gene are LGHNA and YSLEER. The germline V and J ends were trimmed by 0 bases and 3 bases, with 10 bases remaining between them. The CDR3 covers 15 residues.

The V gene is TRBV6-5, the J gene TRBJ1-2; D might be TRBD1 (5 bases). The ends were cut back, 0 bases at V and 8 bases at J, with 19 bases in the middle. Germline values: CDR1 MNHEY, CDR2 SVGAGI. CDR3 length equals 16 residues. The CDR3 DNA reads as TGTGCCAGCAGTTACTCTTTCCCTATGGGACGGGAAGGCTACACCTTC. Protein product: CASSYSFPMGREGYTF.

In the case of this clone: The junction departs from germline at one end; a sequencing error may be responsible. The CDR3 loop is CASSLTPQKTGAVF. The CDR3 nucleotides are TGTGCCAGCAGCTTAACCCCTCAGAAGACAGGGGCCGTGTTT. The chain combines TRBV7-2 with TRBJ1-6; 8 bases are a match to TRBD1. There are 14 residues in the CDR3. Germline CDR1 reads SGHTA; CDR2 reads FQGNSA.

The CDR3 loop is CASSLTTGTGVTDTQYF. The DNA of the CDR3 is TGTGCCAGCAGCTTAACGACGGGGACAGGGGTCACAGATACGCAGTATTTT. This rearrangement joins TRBV7-2 to TRBJ2-3; TRBD1 matches 10 bases. Germline CDR1 SGHTA, CDR2 FQGNSA. The V and J ends lost 2 bases and 2 bases, in that order; junction bases with no gene match: 7. This CDR3 contains 17 residues.

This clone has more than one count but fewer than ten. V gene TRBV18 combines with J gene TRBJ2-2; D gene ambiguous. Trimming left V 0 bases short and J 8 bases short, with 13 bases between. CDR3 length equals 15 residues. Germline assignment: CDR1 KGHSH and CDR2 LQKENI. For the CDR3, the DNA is TGTGCCAGCTCACCACCGCGGCAGAATGGTGGGGAGCTGTTTTTT. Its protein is CASSPPRQNGGELFF.

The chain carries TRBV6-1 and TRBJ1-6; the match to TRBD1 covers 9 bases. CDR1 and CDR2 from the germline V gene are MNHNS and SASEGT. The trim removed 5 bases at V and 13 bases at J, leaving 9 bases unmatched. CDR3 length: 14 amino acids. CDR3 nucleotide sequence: TGTGCCAGCAGTTATTCCGGGACAGGGATCCCCCTCCACTTT. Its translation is CASSYSGTGIPLHF.

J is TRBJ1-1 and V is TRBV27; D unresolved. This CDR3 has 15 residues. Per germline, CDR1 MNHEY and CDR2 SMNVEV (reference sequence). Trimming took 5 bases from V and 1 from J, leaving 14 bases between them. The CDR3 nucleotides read TGTGCCAGCAGTCCGACCGGCTCCGGGAACACTGAAGCTTTCTTT. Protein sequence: CASSPTGSGNTEAFF.

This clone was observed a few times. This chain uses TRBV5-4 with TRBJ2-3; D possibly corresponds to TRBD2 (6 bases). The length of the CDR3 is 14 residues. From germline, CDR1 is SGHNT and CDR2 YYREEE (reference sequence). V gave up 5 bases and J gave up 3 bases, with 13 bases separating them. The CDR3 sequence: CASSFFSGTDTQYF. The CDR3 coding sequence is TGTGCCAGCAGTTTCTTTAGCGGAACAGATACGCAGTATTTT.

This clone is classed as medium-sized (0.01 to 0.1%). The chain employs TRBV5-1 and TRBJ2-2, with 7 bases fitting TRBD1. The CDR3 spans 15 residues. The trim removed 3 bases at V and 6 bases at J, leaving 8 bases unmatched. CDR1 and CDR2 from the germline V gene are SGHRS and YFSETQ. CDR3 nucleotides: TGCGCCAGCAGCTCAGGACAGGTGTGGGCCGGGGAGCTGTTTTTT. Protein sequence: CASSSGQVWAGELFF.

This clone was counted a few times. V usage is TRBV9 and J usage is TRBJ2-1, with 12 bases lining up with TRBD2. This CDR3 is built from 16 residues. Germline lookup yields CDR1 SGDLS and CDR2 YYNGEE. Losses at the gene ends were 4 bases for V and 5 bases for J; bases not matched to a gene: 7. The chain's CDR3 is CASSSLAGGGNNEQFF. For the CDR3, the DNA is TGTGCCAGCAGCTCCCTAGCGGGAGGGGGCAACAATGAGCAGTTCTTC.

The CDR3 is CASSEGQGNTEAFF. CDR3 DNA sequence: TGTGCCAGCAGCGAGGGACAGGGGAACACTGAAGCTTTCTTT. The chain couples TRBV7-9 to TRBJ1-1, with 9 bases lining up with TRBD1. V was pared by 5 bases and J by 1 base, with 2 bases of the junction left unmatched. Germline-derived CDR1 and CDR2 are SEHNR and FQNEAQ (reference sequence). The CDR3 runs 14 residues. Full variable domain (missing parts from reference TRBV7-9 and TRBJ1-1): DTGVSQNPRHKITKRGQNVTFRCDPISEHNRLYWYRQTLGQGPEFLTYFQNEAQLEKSRLLSDRFSAERPKGSFSTLEIQRTEQGDSAMYLCASSEGQGNTEAFFGQGTRLTVV.

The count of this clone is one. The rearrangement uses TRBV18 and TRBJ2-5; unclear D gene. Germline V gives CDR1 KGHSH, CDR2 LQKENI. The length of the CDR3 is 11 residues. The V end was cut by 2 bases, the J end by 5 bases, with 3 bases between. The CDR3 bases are TGTGCCAGCTCACCAGACGAGACCCAGTACTTC. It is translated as CASSPDETQYF.

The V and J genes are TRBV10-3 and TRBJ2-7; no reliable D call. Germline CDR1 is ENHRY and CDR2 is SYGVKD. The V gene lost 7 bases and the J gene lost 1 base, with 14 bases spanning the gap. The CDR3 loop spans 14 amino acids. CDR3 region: CAITDNVYSYEQYF. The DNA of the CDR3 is TGTGCCATCACCGACAACGTATATTCCTACGAGCAGTACTTC.

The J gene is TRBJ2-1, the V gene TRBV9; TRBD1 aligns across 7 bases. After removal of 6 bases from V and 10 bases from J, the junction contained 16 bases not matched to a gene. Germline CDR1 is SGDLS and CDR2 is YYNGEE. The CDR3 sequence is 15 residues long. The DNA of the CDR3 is TGTGCCAGCACCCCCCTACAGGGGATTAGGGAAGAGCAGTTCTTC. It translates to CASTPLQGIREEQFF.

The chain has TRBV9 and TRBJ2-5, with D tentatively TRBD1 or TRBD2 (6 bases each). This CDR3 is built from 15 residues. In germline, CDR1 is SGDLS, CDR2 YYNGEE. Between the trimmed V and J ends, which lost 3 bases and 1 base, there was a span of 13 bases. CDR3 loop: CASSALGGLQETQYF. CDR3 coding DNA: TGTGCCAGCAGCGCGTTAGGGGGGCTCCAAGAGACCCAGTACTTC.

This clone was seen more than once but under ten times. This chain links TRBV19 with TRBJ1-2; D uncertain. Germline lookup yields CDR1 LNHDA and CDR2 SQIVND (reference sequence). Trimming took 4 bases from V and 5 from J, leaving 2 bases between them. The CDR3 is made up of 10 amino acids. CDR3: CASSNYGYTF. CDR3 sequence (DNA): TGTGCCAGTAGTAATTATGGCTACACCTTC. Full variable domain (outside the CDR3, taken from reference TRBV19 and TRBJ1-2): DGGITQSPKYLFRKEGQNVTLSCEQNLNHDAMYWYRQDPGQGLRLIYYSQIVNDFQKGDIAEGYSVSREKKESFPLTVTSAQKNPTAFYLCASSNYGYTFGSGTRLTVV.

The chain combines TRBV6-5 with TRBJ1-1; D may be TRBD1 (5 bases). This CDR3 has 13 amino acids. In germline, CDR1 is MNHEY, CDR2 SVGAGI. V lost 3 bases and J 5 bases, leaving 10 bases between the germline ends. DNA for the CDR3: TGTGCCAGCAGTTATTCGGGGGGGACTGAAGCTTTCTTT. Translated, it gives CASSYSGGTEAFF.

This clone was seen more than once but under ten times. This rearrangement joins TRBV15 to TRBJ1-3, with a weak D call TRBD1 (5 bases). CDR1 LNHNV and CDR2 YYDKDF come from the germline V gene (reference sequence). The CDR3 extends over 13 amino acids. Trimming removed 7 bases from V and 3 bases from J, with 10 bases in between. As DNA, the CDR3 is TGTGCCACCATGATGCAGGGTGGAAACACCATATATTTT. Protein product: CATMMQGGNTIYF.

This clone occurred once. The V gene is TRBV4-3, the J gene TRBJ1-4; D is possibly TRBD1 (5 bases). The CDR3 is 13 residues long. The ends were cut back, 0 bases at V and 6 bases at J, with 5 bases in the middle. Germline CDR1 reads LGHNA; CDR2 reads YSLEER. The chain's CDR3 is CASSQEGDEKLFF. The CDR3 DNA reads TGCGCCAGCAGCCAAGAGGGGGATGAAAAACTGTTTTTT.

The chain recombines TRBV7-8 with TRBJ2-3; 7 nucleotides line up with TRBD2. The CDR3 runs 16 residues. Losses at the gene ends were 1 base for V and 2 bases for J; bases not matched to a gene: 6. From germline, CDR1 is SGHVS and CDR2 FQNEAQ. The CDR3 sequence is CASSLVGGSSTDTQYF. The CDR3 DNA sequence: TGTGCCAGCAGCTTAGTGGGAGGGTCATCCACAGATACGCAGTATTTT.

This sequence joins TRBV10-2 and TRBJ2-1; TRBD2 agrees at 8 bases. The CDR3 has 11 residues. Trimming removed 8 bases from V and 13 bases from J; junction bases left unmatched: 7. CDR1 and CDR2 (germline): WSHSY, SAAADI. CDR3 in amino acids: CASLRLAQQFF. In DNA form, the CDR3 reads TGCGCCAGCCTCCGACTAGCGCAACAGTTCTTC.

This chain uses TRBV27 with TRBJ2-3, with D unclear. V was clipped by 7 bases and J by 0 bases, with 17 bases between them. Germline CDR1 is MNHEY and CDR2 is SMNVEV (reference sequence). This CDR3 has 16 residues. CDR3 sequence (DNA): TGTGCCAGCACCCCCCCGCCGACTGGAAGCACAGATACGCAGTATTTT. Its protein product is CASTPPPTGSTDTQYF.

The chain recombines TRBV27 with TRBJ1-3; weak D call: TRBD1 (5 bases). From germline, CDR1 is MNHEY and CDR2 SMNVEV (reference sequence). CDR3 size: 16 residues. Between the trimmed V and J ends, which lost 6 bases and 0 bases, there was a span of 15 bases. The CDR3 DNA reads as TGTGCCAGCAGGCGGGGCGGGGGAAGCTCTGGAAACACCATATATTTT. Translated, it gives CASRRGGGSSGNTIYF.

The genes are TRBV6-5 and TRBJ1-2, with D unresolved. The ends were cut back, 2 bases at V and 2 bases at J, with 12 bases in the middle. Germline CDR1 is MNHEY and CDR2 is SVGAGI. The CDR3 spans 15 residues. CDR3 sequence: CASSYRKGHNYGYTF. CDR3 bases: TGTGCCAGCAGTTACAGAAAGGGCCACAACTATGGCTACACCTTC.

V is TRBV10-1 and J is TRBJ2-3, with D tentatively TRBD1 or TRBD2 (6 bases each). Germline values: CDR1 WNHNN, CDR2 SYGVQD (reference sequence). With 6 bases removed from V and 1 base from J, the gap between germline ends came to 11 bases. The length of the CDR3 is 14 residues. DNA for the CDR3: TGCGCCAGCAGCGCGGGACAACGCACAGATACGCAGTATTTT. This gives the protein CASSAGQRTDTQYF.

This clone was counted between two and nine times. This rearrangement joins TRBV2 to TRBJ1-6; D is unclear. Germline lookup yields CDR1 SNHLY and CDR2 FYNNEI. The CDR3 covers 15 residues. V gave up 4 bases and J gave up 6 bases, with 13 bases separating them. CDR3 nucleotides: TGTGCCAGCAGTGTAAGGGTGGTTACTAATTCACCCCTCCACTTT. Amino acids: CASSVRVVTNSPLHF.